This entry features one TCR beta chain sequence. V was trimmed by 5 bases and J by 0 bases, leaving 10 bases between them. The germline gives CDR1 ENHRY, CDR2 SYGVKD. The CDR3 sequence is 14 residues long. Across about 22 US areas, participants ranged in age from roughly 18 to 95 years. These data belong to a study of blood T cell repertoires in COVID-19. The repertoire was sequenced with immunoSEQ multiplex PCR; TCRdb's copy has only in-frame clones and lacks some. The data contain 350,000 or so clones, less than 90% of them singletons. The rearrangement uses TRBV10-3 and TRBJ1-1, with D perhaps matching TRBD1 (5 bases). This clonotype originated in a woman in her twenties or thirties who had recovered from COVID-19. The sample comprised PBMCs or T cells enriched from blood (not recorded which). CDR3: CAISKTAMNTEAFF. CDR3 coding DNA: TGTGCCATCAGTAAGACAGCCATGAACACTGAAGCTTTCTTT.